The clone carrying this T cell receptor (beta chain) was seen ten or more times. Its specificity is not known. This sample is drawn from a study of spatial heterogeneity in lung cancer. Study-wide points: Blood showed ubiquitous tumor TCRs more often at resection than at routine follow-up.

Trimming cost V 6 bases and J 6 bases, with 19 bases left between them. The germline V gene has CDR1 SNHLY and CDR2 FYNNEI. This CDR3 contains 15 residues. In TCRdb, the 5' RACE reads were re-called with MiXCR into one record per CDR3 protein. The profile shows roughly 46,000 distinct CDR3 sequences, roughly 10% of them singletons. Specified time point: blood at routine non-recurrence follow-up after resection. The chain carries TRBV2 and TRBJ2-3; D may be TRBD1 or TRBD2 (6 bases each). This sequence was found in a male donor with early-stage non-small cell lung cancer. Sequencing used PBMCs, obtained at follow-up. CDR3 amino acids: CASSGGGPATDTQYF. The CDR3 DNA follows: TGTGCCAGCAGCGGAGGGGGACCGGCGACGGATACGCAGTATTTT.